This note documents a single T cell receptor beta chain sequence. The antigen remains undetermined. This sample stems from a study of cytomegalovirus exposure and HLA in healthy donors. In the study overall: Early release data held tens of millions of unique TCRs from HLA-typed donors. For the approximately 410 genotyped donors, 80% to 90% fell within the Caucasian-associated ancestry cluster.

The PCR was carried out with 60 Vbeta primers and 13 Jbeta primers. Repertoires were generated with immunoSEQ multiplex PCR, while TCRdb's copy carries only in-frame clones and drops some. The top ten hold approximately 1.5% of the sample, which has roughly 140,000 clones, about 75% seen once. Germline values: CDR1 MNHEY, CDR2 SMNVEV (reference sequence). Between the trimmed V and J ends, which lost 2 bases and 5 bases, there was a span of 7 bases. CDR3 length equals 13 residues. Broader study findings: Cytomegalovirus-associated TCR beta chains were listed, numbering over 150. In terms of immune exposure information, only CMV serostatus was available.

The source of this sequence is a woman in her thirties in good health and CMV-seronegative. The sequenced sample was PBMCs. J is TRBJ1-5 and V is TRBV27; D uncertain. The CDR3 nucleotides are TGTGCCAGCAGTTTAAAGAGCGATCAGCCCCAGCATTTT. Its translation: CASSLKSDQPQHF.